This TCR beta chain is drawn from a study of blood T cell repertoires in COVID-19. On the study more broadly: The study drew acute and convalescent COVID-19 samples from the United States, Italy and Spain. PBMCs, B-cell-depleted T cells, or T cells provided the cDNA or gDNA that made up the material.

The authors' processing: Counts of nucleated cells, estimated from reference gene primer amplification, were obtained. TCRdb keeps only in-frame clones here, not all; method: immunoSEQ multiplex PCR. The V and J calls and clone size come from that table; D and trimming were worked out from the DNA. The top ten clones hold approximately 47% of a sample with around 35,000 clones, more than 70% of them seen once. The sample was peripheral blood. This clonotype originated in a human donor in a cohort sampled during active COVID-19.

CDR3 in amino acids: CASRAANSYEQYF. The CDR3 DNA is TGTGCCAGCAGAGCTGCAAACTCCTACGAGCAGTACTTC. The rearrangement joins TRBV28 to TRBJ2-7, with D hard to call. Germline CDR1 reads MDHEN; CDR2 reads SYDVKM. There are 13 residues in the CDR3. Trimming left V 6 bases short and J 0 bases short, with 9 bases between.